This passage covers 16 T cell receptor beta chains from one sample sequenced in a study of shared clonotypes between healthy human individuals. Repertoires were generated with immunoSEQ multiplex PCR, while TCRdb's copy carries only in-frame clones and drops some. The sample records around 2,000,000 clones, about 94% being singletons. Naive CD8 cells comprised CD45RO-negative, CCR7-positively selected cells, excluding terminally differentiated effector memory CD45RA+ cells. Sample: naive CD8+ T cells sorted from blood. The receptor set was obtained from a man younger than 30 in good health.

In regard to this clone: The sample has other DNA sequences that encode this CDR3 too. The V call is TRBV30, the J call TRBJ2-7; D is unresolved. Germline loops: CDR1 GTSNPN, CDR2 SVGIG (reference sequence). The CDR3 loop spans 11 amino acids. The V end was cut by 0 bases, the J end by 5 bases, with 5 bases between. CDR3 sequence (DNA): TGTGCCTGGAGTGTAGTCAACGAGCAGTACTTC. Protein: CAWSVVNEQYF.

The CDR3 DNA is TGTGCCAGCTCCGGGGGAAACACCATATATTTT. This codes for CASSGGNTIYF. V and J are TRBV6-6 and TRBJ1-3; D gene uncertain. This CDR3 has 11 residues. Germline CDR1 is MNHNY and CDR2 is SVGAGI (reference sequence). V was shortened by 8 bases and J by 4 bases, with 6 bases between the two germline ends.

The gene calls are TRBV18 and TRBJ2-6, with 8 bases fitting TRBD1. In germline, CDR1 is KGHSH, CDR2 LQKENI. This CDR3 has 19 residues. V dropped 6 bases and J dropped 2; count of bases not matched to a gene: 15. CDR3 sequence reads: CASSLIGAQTGAGANVLTF. CDR3 sequence (DNA): TGTGCCAGCTCTCTTATCGGGGCTCAGACAGGGGCTGGGGCCAACGTCCTGACTTTC. Full variable domain (remainder filled in from reference TRBV18 and TRBJ2-6): NAGVMQNPRHLVRRRGQEARLRCSPMKGHSHVYWYRQLPEEGLKFMVYLQKENIIDESGMPKERFSAEFPKEGPSILRIQQVVRGDSAAYFCASSLIGAQTGAGANVLTFGAGSRLTVL.

The chain couples TRBV28 to TRBJ2-2, with TRBD1 matching over 11 bases. J lost 6 bases, V lost 2 bases, and 2 bases had no gene match. This CDR3 contains 15 residues. CDR1 is MDHEN and CDR2 is SYDVKM in the germline V gene. The CDR3 is CASSLGTGGPGELFF. CDR3 sequence (DNA): TGTGCCAGCAGTTTAGGGACAGGGGGACCCGGGGAGCTGTTTTTT.

V usage is TRBV19 and J usage is TRBJ2-7; no definite D call. Germline values: CDR1 LNHDA, CDR2 SQIVND (reference sequence). Trimming took 2 bases from V and 3 from J, leaving 8 bases between them. The CDR3 consists of 13 residues. The CDR3 loop is CASSIQHSYEQYF. The CDR3 DNA follows: TGTGCCAGTAGTATACAACACAGCTACGAGCAGTACTTC.

The V and J genes are TRBV30 and TRBJ2-7; either TRBD1 or TRBD2 may fit D (5 bases each). V was shortened by 3 bases and J by 7 bases, with 10 bases between the two germline ends. The CDR3 consists of 11 residues. Germline V lookup: CDR1 GTSNPN, CDR2 SVGIG (reference sequence). The CDR3 coding sequence is TGTGCCTGGAGGACGGGGCGGGAGCAGTACTTC. Its translation: CAWRTGREQYF.

The chain employs TRBV4-1 and TRBJ1-6, with D tentatively TRBD1 (6 bases). The CDR3 totals 17 residues. CDR1 is MGHRA, CDR2 YSYEKL, per germline. V was shortened by 5 bases and J by 7 bases, with 21 bases between the two germline ends. CDR3 coding DNA: TGCGCCAGCAGCTCAGGGGTGAGGGGGTTGGGGAATTCACCCCTCCACTTT. Its protein is CASSSGVRGLGNSPLHF.

The chain links TRBV10-2 to TRBJ2-1, with a possible D match to TRBD2 (6 bases). CDR3 length: 13 residues. The V end lost 8 bases, the J end lost 12 bases, and 20 bases lay between the germline ends. The germline V gene encodes CDR1 WSHSY and CDR2 SAAADI. CDR3 coding DNA: TGCGCCAGCGCAATACTAAGGGAGGACCTGCAGTTCTTC. This gives the protein CASAILREDLQFF.

This chain connects TRBV28 to TRBJ2-2, with 9 bases aligning to TRBD1. The CDR3 spans 14 residues. Per germline, CDR1 MDHEN and CDR2 SYDVKM. The V segment lost 6 bases and the J segment 5 bases; nucleotides outside the gene matches: 4. The CDR3 bases are TGTGCCAGCAGCCGGGACAGGGTTACCGGGGAGCTGTTTTTT. Its translation: CASSRDRVTGELFF. Looking up the rest from reference TRBV28 and TRBJ2-2 gives the full variable domain: DVKVTQSSRYLVKRTGEKVFLECVQDMDHENMFWYRQDPGLGLRLIYFSYDVKMKEKGDIPEGYSVSREKKERFSLILESASTNQTSMYLCASSRDRVTGELFFGEGSRLTVL.

The rearrangement joins TRBV27 to TRBJ2-1, with TRBD1 identical over 10 bases. The CDR3 extends over 15 amino acids. Unmatched junction bases numbered 4, after V lost 4 bases and J lost 4 bases. Germline V gene lookup returns CDR1 MNHEY and CDR2 SMNVEV (reference sequence). The CDR3 loop is CASSWGTGEYNEQFF. CDR3 bases: TGTGCCAGCAGTTGGGGGACAGGGGAATACAATGAGCAGTTCTTC.

The chain links TRBV7-9 to TRBJ1-3; 7 bases match TRBD1. The germline V gene encodes CDR1 SEHNR and CDR2 FQNEAQ (reference sequence). After removal of 4 bases from V and 2 bases from J, the junction contained 17 bases not matched to a gene. The CDR3 sequence is 19 residues long. For the CDR3, the DNA is TGTGCCAGCAGCTCCACCAGGACAGGCCCCCTTAAGGCTGGAAACACCATATATTTT. It codes for CASSSTRTGPLKAGNTIYF.

The rearrangement links TRBV7-2 to TRBJ2-5; D remains ambiguous. CDR1 SGHTA and CDR2 FQGNSA come from the germline V gene. Deletions cut 5 bases from V and 2 bases from J, with 15 bases between. The CDR3 runs 15 residues. CDR3 nucleotide sequence: TGTGCCAGCAGCGTCTTCGGGTTAGGTCAAGAGACCCAGTACTTC. The encoded protein is CASSVFGLGQETQYF.

This chain links TRBV10-3 with TRBJ2-1; 10 bases are a match to TRBD2. The CDR3 is 13 amino acids. The V gene's germline CDR1 is ENHRY and CDR2 SYGVKD. J gave up 4 bases and V 11 bases, and 5 bases lay outside the gene matches. CDR3 amino acids: CAVFSGRYNEQFF. The CDR3 bases are TGTGCCGTGTTTAGCGGGAGGTACAATGAGCAGTTCTTC.

The V call is TRBV5-6, the J call TRBJ1-2; 7 nucleotides match TRBD1. The CDR3 has 15 residues. Germline trimming cut 0 bases from V and 2 bases from J; bases unmatched to any gene: 4. In germline, CDR1 is SGHDT, CDR2 YYEEEE. The CDR3 loop is CASSLAGTVNYGYTF. CDR3 DNA sequence: TGTGCCAGCAGCTTGGCTGGGACAGTAAACTATGGCTACACCTTC.

The chain employs TRBV6-5 and TRBJ2-1, with D possibly TRBD2 on 6 matching bases. Germline V gene sequence: CDR1 MNHEY, CDR2 SVGAGI. Between the trimmed V and J ends, which lost 0 bases and 8 bases, there was a span of 17 bases. The CDR3 sequence is 16 residues long. CDR3 sequence reads: CASSYSTGESSYEQFF. CDR3 DNA sequence: TGTGCCAGCAGTTACTCGACGGGAGAATCGTCGTATGAGCAGTTCTTC.

The chain recombines TRBV4-1 with TRBJ2-7, with D uncertain. V was shortened by 4 bases and J by 2 bases, with 15 bases between the two germline ends. Germline V gene data show CDR1 as MGHRA and CDR2 as YSYEKL. The CDR3 extends over 15 amino acids. CDR3: CASSPENSAAYEQYF. DNA of the CDR3: TGCGCCAGCAGCCCAGAAAACAGTGCGGCCTACGAGCAGTACTTC.